This T cell receptor (beta chain) is from a study of Ad26.COV2.S vaccination and SARS-CoV-2 variants. Study-wide background: Intramuscular Ad26.COV2.S at 5x10^10 or 1x10^11 viral particles.

Germline CDR1 reads LGHNA; CDR2 reads YNFKEQ. Trimming removed 1 base from V and 0 bases from J, with 16 bases in between. This CDR3 comprises 19 residues. With regard to this clone: Its antigen is not known.

Produced via immunoSEQ multiplex PCR; TCRdb's table is partial and in-frame only. Among 400,000 to 500,000 clones listed, over 75% were seen once. Findings and limits, study-wide: Substantial post-vaccination breadth of spike-specific CD8+ and CD4+ T cell responses was reported.

The treatment here: around 19 received Ad26.COV2.S at low or high dose, single or two shots; 5 received placebo; per-sample allocation not given. Samples came from day 63 after the first vaccine or placebo injection. The sample came from a Boston adult aged 18-55 years. Sample: peripheral blood, taken in a trial of Ad26.COV2.S vaccine versus placebo. This receptor was identified in a person between 18 and 65 years old who received the Ad26.COV2.S COVID-19 vaccine or a placebo. The J gene is TRBJ2-6, the V gene TRBV4-2, with D possibly being TRBD1 (5 bases). The CDR3 region is CASSQVKTVIRSGANVLTF. DNA for the CDR3: TGTGCCAGCAGCCAAGTAAAGACAGTAATCCGCTCTGGGGCCAACGTCCTGACTTTC.